The clone carrying this T cell receptor (beta chain) has a count of ten or more. The data originate from a study of CD8 T cells in ankylosing spondylitis. Libraries for TCR beta were made by quantitative 5'-RACE with molecular barcodes. TCRdb re-derived calls from the 5' RACE reads in MiXCR, one entry per CDR3 protein. The sample includes under 150,000 distinct CDR3 sequences, roughly 9% of them seen just once. The germline V and J ends were trimmed by 5 bases and 13 bases, with 3 bases remaining between them. The CDR3 has 9 residues. The rearrangement links TRBV12-3 or TRBV12-4 to TRBJ2-6; D not resolved. The specimen was blood, either unsorted or a sorted T cell fraction (not recorded which). The clonotype was recovered from a male donor with ankylosing spondylitis or in good health (not recorded which). The CDR3 bases are TGTGCCAGCAGTCGTGTCCTGACTTTC. This codes for CASSRVLTF.